These 10 T cell receptor beta chains share one sample of origin, sequenced in a study of PD-1 blockade in mismatch repair-deficient tumors. Assay: immunoSEQ multiplex PCR; the TCRdb copy retains only in-frame clones and omits some. The sample yields around 100,000 clones, over 65% seen once. The specimen comprised peripheral blood, sampled about 60 weeks after starting pembrolizumab. The receptors were sampled from an adult with mismatch repair-deficient cancer.

This clone was seen more than once but under ten times. This chain links TRBV28 with TRBJ2-1, with D possibly TRBD2 on 6 matching bases. Germline V gene lookup returns CDR1 MDHEN and CDR2 SYDVKM. The length of the CDR3 is 12 residues. V lost 6 bases and J lost 9, with 12 bases in between. The CDR3 sequence: CASRLAGFEQFF. DNA of the CDR3: TGTGCCAGCAGGTTGGCGGGGTTTGAGCAGTTCTTC.

The chain couples TRBV7-9 to TRBJ2-7; D is undetermined. Per the germline V gene, CDR1 is SEHNR and CDR2 is FQNEAQ (reference sequence). Trimming shortened V by 0 bases and J by 0 bases, and 6 bases separated the two germline ends. This CDR3 has 14 amino acids. The CDR3 DNA follows: TGTGCCAGCAGCTTAGCGCGGTCCTCCTACGAGCAGTACTTC. The encoded protein is CASSLARSSYEQYF.

The rearrangement links TRBV19 to TRBJ1-5; D call uncertain. V was shortened by 8 bases and J by 9 bases, with 14 bases between the two germline ends. The CDR3 runs to 12 residues. Germline assignment: CDR1 LNHDA and CDR2 SQIVND (reference sequence). CDR3 coding DNA: TGTGCCAGTGCTTCCCTGGATCGGCCCCAGCATTTT. It specifies CASASLDRPQHF.

The chain employs TRBV19 and TRBJ1-2; D is unresolved. The CDR3 consists of 13 residues. Per the germline V gene, CDR1 is LNHDA and CDR2 is SQIVND (reference sequence). Trimming removed 1 base from V and 3 bases from J, with 6 bases in between. CDR3: CASSIAGDYGYTF. DNA for the CDR3: TGTGCCAGTAGTATAGCGGGAGACTATGGCTACACCTTC.

V is TRBV5-1 and J is TRBJ2-3; 7 positions match TRBD2. V was clipped by 0 bases and J by 1 base; unmatched bases: 8. Germline values: CDR1 SGHRS, CDR2 YFSETQ. The CDR3 length is 17 residues. CDR3: CASSLALSSGGTDTQYF. In DNA form, the CDR3 reads TGCGCCAGCAGCTTGGCTTTGTCTAGCGGTGGCACAGATACGCAGTATTTT. Using reference TRBV5-1 and TRBJ2-3 for the parts outside the CDR3, the full variable domain is KAGVTQTPRYLIKTRGQQVTLSCSPISGHRSVSWYQQTPGQGLQFLFEYFSETQRNKGNFPGRFSGRQFSNSRSEMNVSTLELGDSALYLCASSLALSSGGTDTQYFGPGTRLTVL.

The CDR3 nucleotides are TGTGCCAGCAGCCCCGACAGGGTGAGATCCTACGAGCAGTACTTC. Protein sequence: CASSPDRVRSYEQYF. The V and J genes are TRBV5-4 and TRBJ2-7, with 7 bases that match TRBD1. The length of the CDR3 is 15 residues. Per germline, CDR1 SGHNT and CDR2 YYREEE (reference sequence). With 4 bases clipped from V and 1 base from J, the junction kept 8 bases outside the gene matches. Full variable domain (missing parts from reference TRBV5-4 and TRBJ2-7): ETGVTQSPTHLIKTRGQQVTLRCSSQSGHNTVSWYQQALGQGPQFIFQYYREEENGRGNFPPRFSGLQFPNYSSELNVNALELDDSALYLCASSPDRVRSYEQYFGPGTRLTVT.

The chain uses TRBV5-5 and TRBJ1-2; TRBD1 might be the D (6 bases). CDR3 length: 14 amino acids. The germline V and J ends were trimmed by 1 base and 4 bases, with 11 bases remaining between them. Germline lookup yields CDR1 SGHKS and CDR2 YYEKEE (reference sequence). Here the CDR3 DNA reads TGTGCCAGCAGCTTGAGACAGGCGCTCTATGGCTACACCTTC. Amino acid sequence: CASSLRQALYGYTF.

The chain employs TRBV5-1 and TRBJ1-1; D uncertain. V was trimmed by 0 bases and J by 10 bases, leaving 13 bases between them. The CDR3 has 13 amino acids. From germline, CDR1 is SGHRS and CDR2 YFSETQ. The CDR3 region is CASSLAGPSAAFF. The CDR3 DNA reads TGCGCCAGCAGCTTGGCCGGACCCTCCGCAGCTTTCTTT.

The rearrangement links TRBV7-8 to TRBJ2-2; 8 nucleotides align to TRBD2. The CDR3 length is 13 residues. Germline V gene data show CDR1 as SGHVS and CDR2 as FQNEAQ. V gave up 8 bases and J gave up 2 bases; unmatched junction bases: 1. In DNA, the CDR3 is TGTGCCAGCTTAGCGGGAAACACCGGGGAGCTGTTTTTT. Encoded protein: CASLAGNTGELFF.

The sample holds a few counts of this clone. The rearrangement links TRBV4-2 to TRBJ2-1, with D unresolved. The CDR3 consists of 11 residues. Deletions cut 1 base from V and 8 bases from J, with 3 bases between. Germline values: CDR1 LGHNA, CDR2 YNFKEQ. In nucleotides, the CDR3 is TGTGCCAGCAGCCAAGGCGATGAGCAGTTCTTC. Residues: CASSQGDEQFF.